A single sample gave rise to the 13 T cell receptor beta chains below, sequenced in a study of blood T cell repertoires in COVID-19. Clones were read by immunoSEQ multiplex PCR, and TCRdb kept only the in-frame ones, dropping some. Of some 240,000 clones listed, 82% are singletons. Sequenced sample: peripheral blood. Every receptor here comes from a woman aged 70-85 years with COVID-19, enrolled during active disease.

The CDR3 reads CACAGALNEQFF. CDR3 nucleotide sequence: TGTGCCTGCGCGGGAGCGCTCAATGAGCAGTTCTTC. V gene TRBV30 combines with J gene TRBJ2-1; 7 nucleotides agree with TRBD2. The J segment lost 6 bases and the V segment lost 6 bases, leaving 5 bases of the junction unmatched. This CDR3 comprises 12 residues. CDR1 is GTSNPN and CDR2 is SVGIG in the germline V gene (reference sequence).

The V call is TRBV28, the J call TRBJ1-3; D may be TRBD1 (5 bases). The CDR3 spans 14 residues. Germline CDR1 reads MDHEN; CDR2 reads SYDVKM. Trimming left V 7 bases short and J 8 bases short, with 18 bases between. Here the CDR3 reads CASTSRAGGYTIYF. DNA of the CDR3: TGTGCCAGCACCTCCCGCGCGGGGGGGTACACCATATATTTT.

The rearrangement links TRBV20-1 to TRBJ1-1; D is possibly TRBD1 (6 bases). V was clipped by 3 bases and J by 1 base, with 15 bases between them. The CDR3 totals 15 residues. Germline V lookup: CDR1 DFQATT, CDR2 SNEGSKA (reference sequence). The CDR3 spells CSASTGFFRNTEAFF. The DNA of the CDR3 is TGCAGTGCTAGTACAGGGTTCTTCCGGAACACTGAAGCTTTCTTT.

The chain has TRBV3-1 (or the pseudogene TRBV3-2) and TRBJ2-3, with 9 bases fitting TRBD2. The germline gives CDR1 LGHDT, CDR2 YNNKEL (reference sequence). Germline trimming cut 4 bases from V and 2 bases from J; bases unmatched to any gene: 16. The CDR3 runs 19 residues. CDR3 amino acids: CASSRKMGGLAYSTDTQYF. The CDR3 DNA reads as TGTGCCAGCAGCCGCAAGATGGGGGGACTAGCTTACTCCACAGATACGCAGTATTTT.

This clone has only a few counts. The CDR3 spells CASKGDRGRSETQYF. CDR3 DNA: TGTGCCAGCAAGGGCGACAGGGGGCGCTCAGAGACCCAGTACTTC. The chain carries TRBV6-5 and TRBJ2-5; 10 bases line up with TRBD1. Germline CDR1 reads MNHEY; CDR2 reads SVGAGI. Trimming cost V 7 bases and J 4 bases; bases outside gene matches: 9. The CDR3 runs 15 residues.

The V and J genes are TRBV28 and TRBJ1-5; the match to TRBD1 covers 7 bases. CDR1 is MDHEN, CDR2 SYDVKM, per germline. V dropped 7 bases and J dropped 0; count of bases not matched to a gene: 3. There are 14 residues in the CDR3. CDR3 bases: TGTGCCAGCAATAGGGGGCTTAGCAATCAGCCCCAGCATTTT. It specifies CASNRGLSNQPQHF.

The rearrangement uses TRBV6-6 and TRBJ1-3; tentatively, D is TRBD1 (5 bases). The ends were cut back, 7 bases at V and 0 bases at J, with 10 bases in the middle. CDR1 and CDR2 (germline): MNHNY, SVGAGI (reference sequence). The CDR3 has 14 amino acids. DNA of the CDR3: TGTGCCAGCAAAGGGGAAAGCTCTGGAAACACCATATATTTT. It codes for CASKGESSGNTIYF.

As DNA, the CDR3 is TGTGCCAGCAGACTCCGGAGGGACACCGGGGAGCTGTTTTTT. It yields the protein CASRLRRDTGELFF. V gene TRBV9 combines with J gene TRBJ2-2; TRBD2 might be the D (6 bases). CDR1 is SGDLS, CDR2 YYNGEE, per germline. This CDR3 has 14 amino acids. Deletions cut 5 bases from V and 3 bases from J, with 11 bases between.

The chain uses TRBV7-7 and TRBJ2-3, with a tentative D call TRBD2 (5 bases). The V gene lost 5 bases and the J gene lost 6 bases, with 18 bases spanning the gap. Germline CDR1 and CDR2: SSHAT and FNYEAQ (reference sequence). This CDR3 is built from 15 residues. CDR3 region: CASSPSWTARDTQYF. The CDR3 bases are TGTGCCAGCAGCCCGTCCTGGACTGCAAGGGATACGCAGTATTTT. Supplemented by reference TRBV7-7 and TRBJ2-3, the full variable domain reads GAGVSQSPRYKVTKRGQDVTLRCDPISSHATLYWYQQALGQGPEFLTYFNYEAQPDKSGLPSDRFSAERPEGSISTLTIQRTEQRDSAMYRCASSPSWTARDTQYFGPGTRLTVL.

The J gene is TRBJ2-5, the V gene TRBV5-6, with TRBD1 identical over 8 bases. Germline loops: CDR1 SGHDT, CDR2 YYEEEE. The CDR3 has 15 amino acids. J gave up 4 bases and V 4 bases, and 9 bases lay outside the gene matches. The CDR3 DNA reads TGTGCCAGCAGCGTGACAGGGGTGGGCGGAGAGACCCAGTACTTC. Translating gives CASSVTGVGGETQYF. The full variable domain, with the rest looked up from reference TRBV5-6 and TRBJ2-5, is DAGVTQSPTHLIKTRGQQVTLRCSPKSGHDTVSWYQQALGQGPQFIFQYYEEEERQRGNFPDRFSGHQFPNYSSELNVNALLLGDSALYLCASSVTGVGGETQYFGPGTRLLVL.

The V and J genes are TRBV25-1 and TRBJ2-3, with 9 bases that match TRBD2. CDR1 MGHDK and CDR2 SYGVNS come from the germline V gene. This CDR3 is built from 16 residues. Trimming at V came to 8 bases and at J to 4 bases, leaving 13 bases not matched to a gene. The CDR3 is CASGEGGRAVADTQYF. CDR3 in DNA: TGTGCCAGCGGCGAGGGCGGGAGGGCCGTCGCAGATACGCAGTATTTT. Full variable domain (remainder filled in from reference TRBV25-1 and TRBJ2-3): EADIYQTPRYLVIGTGKKITLECSQTMGHDKMYWYQQDPGMELHLIHYSYGVNSTEKGDLSSESTVSRIRTEHFPLTLESARPSHTSQYLCASGEGGRAVADTQYFGPGTRLTVL.

J is TRBJ2-1 and V is TRBV7-2; 11 bases are shared with TRBD2. Per the germline V gene, CDR1 is SGHTA and CDR2 is FQGNSA. This CDR3 comprises 17 residues. With V trimmed by 1 base and J by 0 bases, 2 bases remained unmatched. The CDR3 sequence is CASSLGLAGGSYNEQFF. The CDR3 DNA reads as TGTGCCAGCAGCTTAGGCCTAGCGGGGGGCTCCTACAATGAGCAGTTCTTC.

This clone occurred once. This chain joins TRBV19 and TRBJ1-5, with 9 bases fitting TRBD1. This CDR3 comprises 16 residues. J was trimmed by 4 bases and V by 7 bases; bases with no gene match: 11. CDR1 and CDR2 from the germline V gene are LNHDA and SQIVND (reference sequence). The CDR3 region is CASNPPNGQGNQPQHF. CDR3 in DNA: TGTGCCAGTAACCCCCCTAATGGACAGGGGAATCAGCCCCAGCATTTT.